The entry below describes one T cell receptor beta chain. The sample originates from a study of CD8 T cells in Susac syndrome. Trimming shortened V by 4 bases and J by 2 bases, and 6 bases separated the two germline ends. Germline lookup yields CDR1 SQVTM and CDR2 ANQGSEA. This CDR3 is built from 12 residues. The RNA input was roughly 0.45 to 1 ug, and it was reverse transcribed with random hexamers. MiXCR was run by TCRdb on the immunoSEQ multiplex PCR reads, yielding one entry per CDR3 protein. The sample holds roughly 200,000 distinct CDR3 sequences, approximately 94% seen once. The V and J genes are TRBV29-1 and TRBJ2-1; D gene uncertain. The TCR comes from a human donor in good health. Source material: CD4+ T cells from PBMCs. The CDR3 loop is CSVVYTYNEQFF. In nucleotides, the CDR3 is TGCAGCGTTGTCTACACCTACAATGAGCAGTTCTTC.